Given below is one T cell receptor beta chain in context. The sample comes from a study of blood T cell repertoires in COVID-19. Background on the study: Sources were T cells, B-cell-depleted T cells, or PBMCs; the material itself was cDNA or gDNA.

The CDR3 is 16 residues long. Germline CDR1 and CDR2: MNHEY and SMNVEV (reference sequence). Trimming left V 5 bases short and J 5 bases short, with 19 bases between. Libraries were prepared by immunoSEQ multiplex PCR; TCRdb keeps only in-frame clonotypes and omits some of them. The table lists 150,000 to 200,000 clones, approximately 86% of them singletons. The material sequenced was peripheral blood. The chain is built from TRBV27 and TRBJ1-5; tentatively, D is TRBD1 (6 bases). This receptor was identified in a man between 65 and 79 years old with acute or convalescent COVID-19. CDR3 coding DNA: TGTGCCAGCAGTGTGGGCAGTACAGGGCGGTATCAGCCCCAGCATTTT. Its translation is CASSVGSTGRYQPQHF.